This entry lists 14 T cell receptor beta chains sequenced from one sample in a study of low-dose radiotherapy and immunotherapy resistance in tumors. TRAV and TRBV primers primed cDNA for both TCRalpha and TCRbeta. A constant-region primer paired with the V-primer adapter amplified TCRs over around 18 PCR cycles. Each CDR3 protein gets one entry after TCRdb re-called the reads with MiXCR. Of about 7,200 distinct CDR3 sequences listed, around 53% are singletons. The receptors were gathered from a human donor with advanced metastatic prostate, ovarian, gallbladder or colorectal cancer (not recorded which). This table probably holds off-target reads from a library built for another chain.

The V call is TRBV18, the J call TRBJ2-7; no clear D gene. CDR1 is KGHSH and CDR2 is LQKENI in the germline V gene. This CDR3 has 13 residues. V lost 3 bases and J lost 6, with 12 bases in between. For the CDR3, the DNA is TGTGCCAGCTCACCGAGGATAGTGAGCGAGCAGTACTTC. Translating it yields CASSPRIVSEQYF.

The chain carries TRBV29-1 and TRBJ1-5; D perhaps matches TRBD1 (6 bases). This CDR3 is built from 13 residues. V dropped 6 bases and J dropped 7 bases, with 16 bases sitting between them. CDR1 is SQVTM and CDR2 is ANQGSEA in the germline V gene. The CDR3 protein is CSVQEGVGQPQHF. CDR3 nucleotides: TGCAGCGTCCAGGAGGGGGTCGGGCAGCCCCAGCATTTT.

This clonotype was seen only a few times. The chain is built from TRBV19 and TRBJ1-2; D is unclear. The germline V gene encodes CDR1 LNHDA and CDR2 SQIVND (reference sequence). The CDR3 extends over 13 amino acids. V was clipped by 3 bases and J by 2 bases, with 7 bases between them. The CDR3 region is CASSITQNYGYTF. As DNA, the CDR3 is TGTGCCAGTAGTATTACCCAGAACTATGGCTACACCTTC.

The V call is TRBV6-5, the J call TRBJ1-6, with 8 nucleotides matching TRBD1. This CDR3 spans 16 amino acids. V lost 6 bases to trimming and J lost 7 bases; unmatched junction nucleotides: 11. Germline CDR1 is MNHEY and CDR2 is SVGAGI. CDR3 protein: CASREDRARVNSPLHF. CDR3 nucleotide sequence: TGTGCCAGCAGGGAGGACAGGGCACGCGTGAATTCACCCCTCCACTTT.

This clonotype was picked up a small number of times. This chain joins TRBV28 and TRBJ2-7; TRBD2 might be the D (6 bases). The V end lost 2 bases, the J end lost 0 bases, and 11 bases lay between the germline ends. CDR1 MDHEN and CDR2 SYDVKM come from the germline V gene. This CDR3 has 15 residues. As DNA, the CDR3 is TGTGCCAGCAGTTTAGAACGGGGGTTCTCCTACGAGCAGTACTTC. It codes for CASSLERGFSYEQYF.

The chain has TRBV20-1 and TRBJ2-1; D is unresolved. The germline V gene has CDR1 DFQATT and CDR2 SNEGSKA (reference sequence). The V end lost 6 bases, the J end lost 7 bases, and 7 bases lay between the germline ends. This CDR3 is built from 10 residues. CDR3 DNA: TGCAGTGCCGGTGGAAATGAGCAGTTCTTC. This translates into CSAGGNEQFF.

The count of this clonotype is one. The V and J genes are TRBV5-8 and TRBJ2-3, with D maybe TRBD1 (5 bases). This CDR3 has 17 residues. The V end was cut by 3 bases, the J end by 2 bases, with 19 bases between. Per germline, CDR1 SGHTS and CDR2 YDEGEE. CDR3 region: CASSSGSVGPNTDTQYF. DNA of the CDR3: TGTGCCAGCAGCTCCGGCTCGGTGGGGCCTAACACAGATACGCAGTATTTT.

V usage is TRBV18 and J usage is TRBJ2-1; 12 bases are shared with TRBD2. CDR1 is KGHSH and CDR2 is LQKENI in the germline V gene. This CDR3 comprises 17 residues. The trim removed 3 bases at V and 8 bases at J, leaving 11 bases unmatched. Written as DNA, the CDR3 is TGTGCCAGCTCACCCGGACTAGCGGGGACCGGTTTCGATGAGCAGTTCTTC. Its translation: CASSPGLAGTGFDEQFF.

The J gene is TRBJ2-1, the V gene TRBV29-1; D is unresolved. This CDR3 has 12 residues. Germline CDR1 and CDR2: SQVTM and ANQGSEA. Trimming shortened V by 3 bases and J by 7 bases, and 10 bases separated the two germline ends. CDR3 sequence reads: CSVDPERNEQFF. The DNA of the CDR3 is TGCAGCGTTGACCCCGAGAGGAATGAGCAGTTCTTC.

This clonotype was seen a handful of times. V gene TRBV2 combines with J gene TRBJ2-7; D may be TRBD1 (6 bases). Germline values: CDR1 SNHLY, CDR2 FYNNEI. The CDR3 loop spans 15 amino acids. The ends were cut back, 0 bases at V and 5 bases at J, with 14 bases in the middle. CDR3 sequence: CASSEARGQTHEQYF. The CDR3 nucleotides read TGTGCCAGCAGTGAAGCACGGGGACAAACCCACGAGCAGTACTTC. Full variable domain (missing parts from reference TRBV2 and TRBJ2-7): EPEVTQTPSHQVTQMGQEVILRCVPISNHLYFYWYRQILGQKVEFLVSFYNNEISEKSEIFDDQFSVERPDGSNFTLKIRSTKLEDSAMYFCASSEARGQTHEQYFGPGTRLTVT.

This chain joins TRBV10-3 and TRBJ1-1, with TRBD1 matching over 8 bases. There are 14 residues in the CDR3. V was pared by 4 bases and J by 3 bases, with 4 bases of the junction left unmatched. Germline values: CDR1 ENHRY, CDR2 SYGVKD. The CDR3 is CAISGQGAHTEAFF. The CDR3 DNA reads as TGTGCCATCAGTGGGCAGGGGGCGCACACTGAAGCTTTCTTT.

The genes are TRBV19 and TRBJ2-1; 16 nucleotides match TRBD2. The V gene's germline CDR1 is LNHDA and CDR2 SQIVND (reference sequence). Trimming removed 5 bases from V and 6 bases from J; junction bases left unmatched: 4. The CDR3 sequence is 16 residues long. The CDR3 loop reads CASSRGTSGGANEQFF. CDR3 coding DNA: TGTGCCAGTAGTCGGGGGACTAGCGGGGGGGCCAATGAGCAGTTCTTC.

V and J are TRBV7-2 and TRBJ2-5, with TRBD2 matching over 11 bases. V shed 5 bases and J 5 bases; nucleotides not matched to a gene: 10. The CDR3 contains 16 residues. Germline V gene data show CDR1 as SGHTA and CDR2 as FQGNSA. The CDR3 coding sequence is TGTGCCAGCAGCCTTTATAGCGGGAGGGCCGCGGAGACCCAGTACTTC. This encodes CASSLYSGRAAETQYF.

The J gene is TRBJ1-4, the V gene TRBV5-5; maybe TRBD1 (6 bases). V lost 4 bases, J lost 3 bases, and 13 bases lay in between. From germline, CDR1 is SGHKS and CDR2 YYEKEE (reference sequence). The CDR3 is 15 residues long. In DNA form, the CDR3 reads TGTGCCAGCAGCCGCCTGGGACACCCTAATGAAAAACTGTTTTTT. This codes for CASSRLGHPNEKLFF.